Presented here are 3 T cell receptor beta chains from one specimen sequenced in a study of T cell repertoires in cytomegalovirus infection. These receptors' antigens are unknown. Each CDR3 protein is one row after TCRdb ran MiXCR on the reads. The sample holds approximately 990,000 distinct CDR3 sequences; about a third are singletons and the top ten take 13%. This material consisted of cultured CD8+ T cells from PBMCs, taken from culture after CMV antigen stimulation. Receptor source: a human donor in good health (CMV status not recorded). Some clones in this sample may be carry-over from other donors' samples.

Notes on this clonotype: One junction end does not reproduce the germline sequence, and a read error may be involved. The rearrangement joins TRBV7-9 to TRBJ2-5, with 9 bases matching TRBD1. CDR3 length equals 12 residues. Germline CDR1 reads SEHNR; CDR2 reads FQNEAQ (reference sequence). CDR3 residues: CASSSDRGRMNF. As DNA, the CDR3 is TGTGCCAGCAGCTCGGACAGGGGCCGTATGAACTTC.

This clonotype was observed a handful of times. This chain connects TRBV6-5 to TRBJ1-1; possible D gene TRBD1, 6 bases. Germline V gene data show CDR1 as MNHEY and CDR2 as SVGAGI. The V end was cut by 6 bases, the J end by 4 bases, with 12 bases between. The CDR3 covers 13 residues. CDR3 DNA sequence: TGTGCCAGCAGACTCACAGGGCCCACTGAAGCTTTCTTT. Its protein is CASRLTGPTEAFF.

This clonotype occurred a few times. DNA for the CDR3: TGTGCCAGCAGCTCTACAGGGGGGTTTGGCTACACCTTC. Translated, it gives CASSSTGGFGYTF. J is TRBJ1-2 and V is TRBV7-8, with 8 nucleotides matching TRBD1. Germline V gives CDR1 SGHVS, CDR2 FQNEAQ. The CDR3 runs to 13 residues. Unmatched junction bases numbered 5, after V lost 4 bases and J lost 7 bases. The variable domain in full, with the rest retrieved from reference TRBV7-8 and TRBJ1-2, is GAGVSQSPRYKVAKRGQDVALRCDPISGHVSLFWYQQALGQGPEFLTYFQNEAQLDKSGLPSDRFFAERPEGSVSTLKIQRTQQEDSAVYLCASSSTGGFGYTFGSGTRLTVV.